The present TCR beta chain was sequenced within a study of radiotherapy plus CTLA-4 blockade in lung cancer. Per germline, CDR1 MGHDK and CDR2 SYGVNS. Trimming took 4 bases from V and 6 from J, leaving 12 bases between them. The CDR3 has 13 residues. Clones were read by immunoSEQ multiplex PCR, and TCRdb kept only the in-frame ones, dropping some. Among approximately 85,000 clones listed, about four fifths were seen once. The chain has TRBV25-1 and TRBJ1-1; D possibly corresponds to TRBD1 (5 bases). The sequencing used peripheral blood, collected from a patient treated with radiotherapy plus ipilimumab. The receptor comes from a human donor with non-small cell lung cancer that progressed on radiotherapy plus ipilimumab. The CDR3 spells CASSAPGGAEAFF. The DNA for the CDR3 is TGTGCCAGCAGTGCCCCCGGGGGTGCTGAAGCTTTCTTT. The entire variable domain, with the rest obtained from reference TRBV25-1 and TRBJ1-1, is as follows: EADIYQTPRYLVIGTGKKITLECSQTMGHDKMYWYQQDPGMELHLIHYSYGVNSTEKGDLSSESTVSRIRTEHFPLTLESARPSHTSQYLCASSAPGGAEAFFGQGTRLTVV.